The entry below describes one T cell receptor (beta chain). Germline V gene data show CDR1 as SNHLY and CDR2 as FYNNEI. The CDR3 sequence is 16 residues long. V lost 6 bases and J lost 7; bases outside the gene matches: 15. The sample comes from a study of blood T cell repertoires in COVID-19. Study background: PBMCs, B-cell-depleted T cells, or T cells were the source of the cDNA or gDNA that made up the material.

In the authors' methods: How many nucleated cells were present was estimated from reference gene primer amplification. Repertoires were generated with immunoSEQ multiplex PCR, while TCRdb's copy carries only in-frame clones and drops some. The V and J calls and clone size are taken from that table; D and trimming were inferred from the DNA. The table includes about 420,000 clones, 70% to 90% detected once. The Seattle site enrolled patients during active infection and followed them longitudinally. The clonotype was recovered from a man aged 18 to 30 with COVID-19, enrolled during active disease. J is TRBJ2-1 and V is TRBV2, with 7 bases identical to TRBD2. Sequencing was performed on peripheral blood. The CDR3 sequence is CASSAVSGAPRNEQFF. In DNA form, the CDR3 reads TGTGCCAGCAGCGCCGTGAGCGGGGCCCCCAGAAATGAGCAGTTCTTC.